A selection of T cell receptor beta chains follows, all from one sample in a study of T cells after yellow fever vaccination. TCRdb redid the calling of the 5' RACE reads with MiXCR, one entry per CDR3 protein. This table holds under 400,000 distinct CDR3 sequences, under 15% found once. Sequenced material: CD4+ T cells sorted from PBMCs, taken 15 days after the yellow fever booster vaccination. The source is a man between 18 and 35 years old who received the YFV17D yellow fever vaccine. Each CDR3 is given with its conserved first and last residue.

>TRBV5-1
CASSLAGTAAYNEQFF
>TRBV24-1
CATSDHQGGTEAFF
>TRBV7-9
CASTSDPRGDIQYF
>TRBV2
CASRETRGTQYF
>TRBV6-1
CASGDYISGVDEQFF
>TRBV6-6
CASSYESAGRNTEAFF
>TRBV4-1
CASSQGLAGGRGTDTQYF
>TRBV15
CATSRDLADSSNQPQHF
>TRBV27
CASSFTGTENIQYF
>TRBV7-6
CASSLGSGGVEDTQYF
>TRBV5-1
CASSLEGVPGELFF
>TRBV5-6
CASSWRGAREKLFF
>TRBV6-2/TRBV6-3
CASSSTGYTDTQYF
>TRBV18
CASSPEQGAGYTF
>TRBV7-3
CASSQRQGGGYTF
>TRBV28
CASSLADRRSYEQYF
>TRBV29-1
CSAATGAGANVLTF
>TRBV3-1
CASGDDSMNTEAFF
>TRBV12-3/TRBV12-4
CASGGRSTDTQYF
>TRBV5-5
CASSLTSTGRNTGELFF
>TRBV3-1
CASSQGRATQYF
>TRBV6-2/TRBV6-3
CASSLGLAGNTDTQYF
>TRBV20-1
CSARGQFSGNTIYF
>TRBV3-1
CASSQPPAAGELFF
>TRBV5-1
CASSLSSRGGVGELFF
>TRBV3-1
CASSQARTGCTF
>TRBV12-3/TRBV12-4
CASRTGTGGPVGYGYTF
>TRBV7-9
CDSRPTGVHEQFF
>TRBV20-1
CSAPSQGSPQHF
>TRBV9
CASSVNPGTVNEKLFF
>TRBV20-1
CSARGSGPFDSPLHF
>TRBV6-5
CASSYSGGQGGSDTQYF
>TRBV5-4
CASSIKLAGQETQYF
>TRBV24-1
CATSEAGTANTGELFF
>TRBV11-2
CASSQQGRGEKLFF
>TRBV5-1
CASSPRTDSGNTIYF
>TRBV4-2
CASHPIGTSYTGELFF
>TRBV5-1
CASSLARGLAGARGTQYF